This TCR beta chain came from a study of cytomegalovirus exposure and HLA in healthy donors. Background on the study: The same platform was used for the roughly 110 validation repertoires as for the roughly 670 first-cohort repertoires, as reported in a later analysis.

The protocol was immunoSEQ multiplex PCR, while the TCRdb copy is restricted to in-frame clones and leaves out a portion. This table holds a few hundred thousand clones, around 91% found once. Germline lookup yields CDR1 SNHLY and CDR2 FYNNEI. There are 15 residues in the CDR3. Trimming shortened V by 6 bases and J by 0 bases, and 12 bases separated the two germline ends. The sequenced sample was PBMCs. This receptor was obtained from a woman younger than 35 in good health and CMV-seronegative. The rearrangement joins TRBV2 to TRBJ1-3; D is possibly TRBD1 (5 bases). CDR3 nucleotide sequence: TGTGCCAGCAGCGACCAGGACACCTCTGGAAACACCATATATTTT. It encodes CASSDQDTSGNTIYF.